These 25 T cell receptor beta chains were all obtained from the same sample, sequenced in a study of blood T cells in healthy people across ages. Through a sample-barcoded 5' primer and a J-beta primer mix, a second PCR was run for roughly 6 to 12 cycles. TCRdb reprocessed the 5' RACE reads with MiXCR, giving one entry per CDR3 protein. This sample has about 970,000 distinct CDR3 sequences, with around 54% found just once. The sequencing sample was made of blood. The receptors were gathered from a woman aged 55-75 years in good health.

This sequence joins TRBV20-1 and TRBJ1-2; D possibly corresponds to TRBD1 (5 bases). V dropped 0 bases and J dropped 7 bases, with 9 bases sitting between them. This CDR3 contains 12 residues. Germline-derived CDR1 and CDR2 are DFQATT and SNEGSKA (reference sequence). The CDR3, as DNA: TGCAGTGCTAGAGAGGGGGGAGGTGGCTACACCTTC. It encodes CSAREGGGGYTF.

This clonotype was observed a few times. In nucleotides, the CDR3 is TGCAGCGTTGGAGCAGGATTCACCGGGGAGCTGTTTTTT. Protein sequence: CSVGAGFTGELFF. The chain combines TRBV29-1 with TRBJ2-2; D unclear. V was clipped by 4 bases and J by 4 bases, with 10 bases between them. The CDR3 has 13 amino acids. Per the germline V gene, CDR1 is SQVTM and CDR2 is ANQGSEA.

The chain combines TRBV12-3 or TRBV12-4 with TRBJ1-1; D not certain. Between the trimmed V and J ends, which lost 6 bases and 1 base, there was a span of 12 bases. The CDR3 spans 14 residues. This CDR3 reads CASRPAAGNTEAFF. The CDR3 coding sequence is TGTGCCAGCAGACCCGCGGCAGGGAACACTGAAGCTTTCTTT.

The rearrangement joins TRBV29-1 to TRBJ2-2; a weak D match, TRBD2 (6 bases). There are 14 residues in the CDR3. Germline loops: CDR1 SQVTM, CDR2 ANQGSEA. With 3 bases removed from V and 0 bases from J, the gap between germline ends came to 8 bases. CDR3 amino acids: CSVEGGANTGELFF. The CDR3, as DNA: TGCAGCGTTGAGGGCGGGGCGAACACCGGGGAGCTGTTTTTT.

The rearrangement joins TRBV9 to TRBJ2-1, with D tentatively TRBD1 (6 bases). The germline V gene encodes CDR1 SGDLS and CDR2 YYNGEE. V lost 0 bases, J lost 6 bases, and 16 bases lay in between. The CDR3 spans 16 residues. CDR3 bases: TGTGCCAGCAGCGTAGCCGGACAGTTAGGCACCAATGAGCAGTTCTTC. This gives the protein CASSVAGQLGTNEQFF.

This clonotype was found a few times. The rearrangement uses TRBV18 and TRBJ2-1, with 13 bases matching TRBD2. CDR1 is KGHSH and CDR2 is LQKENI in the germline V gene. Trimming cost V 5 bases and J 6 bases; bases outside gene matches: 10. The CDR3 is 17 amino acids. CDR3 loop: CASSSLLAGGPRNEQFF. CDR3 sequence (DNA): TGTGCCAGCTCATCCTTACTAGCGGGAGGGCCCCGCAATGAGCAGTTCTTC.

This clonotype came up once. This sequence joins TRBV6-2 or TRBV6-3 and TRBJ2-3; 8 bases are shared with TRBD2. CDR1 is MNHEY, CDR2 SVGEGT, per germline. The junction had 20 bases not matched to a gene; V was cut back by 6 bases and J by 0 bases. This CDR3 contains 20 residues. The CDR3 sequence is CASSLSNQRGRSFSTDTQYF. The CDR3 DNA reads TGTGCCAGCAGCCTCAGCAATCAACGCGGGAGGTCATTTAGCACAGATACGCAGTATTTT.

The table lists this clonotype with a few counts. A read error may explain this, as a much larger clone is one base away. CDR3 bases: TGTGCCAGCAGTGAATACTGGCTCTCCTATAATCCACCCCTCCACTTT. Translated, it gives CASSEYWLSYNPPLHF. V and J are TRBV2 and TRBJ1-6; D unresolved. Germline-derived CDR1 and CDR2 are SNHLY and FYNNEI. CDR3 size: 16 residues.

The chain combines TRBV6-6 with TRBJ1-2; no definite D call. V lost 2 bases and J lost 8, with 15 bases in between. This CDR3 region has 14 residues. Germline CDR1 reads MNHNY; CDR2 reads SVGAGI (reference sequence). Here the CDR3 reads CASSYRTNVDGYTF. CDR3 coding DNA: TGTGCCAGCAGTTACCGTACAAATGTCGACGGCTACACCTTC.

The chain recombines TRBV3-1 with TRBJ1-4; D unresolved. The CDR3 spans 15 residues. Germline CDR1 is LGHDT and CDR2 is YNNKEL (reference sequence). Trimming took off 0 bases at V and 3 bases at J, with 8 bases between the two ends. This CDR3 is CASSQEGVSNEKLFF. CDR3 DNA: TGTGCCAGCAGCCAAGAAGGTGTGTCTAATGAAAAACTGTTTTTT.

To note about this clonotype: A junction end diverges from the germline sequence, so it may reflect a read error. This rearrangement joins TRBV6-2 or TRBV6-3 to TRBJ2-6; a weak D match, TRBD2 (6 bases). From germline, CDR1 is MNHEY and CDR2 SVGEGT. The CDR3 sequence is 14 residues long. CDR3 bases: TGTGCCAGCATACGGGACTCTAGGGCCAACGTCCTGACTTTC. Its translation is CASIRDSRANVLTF.

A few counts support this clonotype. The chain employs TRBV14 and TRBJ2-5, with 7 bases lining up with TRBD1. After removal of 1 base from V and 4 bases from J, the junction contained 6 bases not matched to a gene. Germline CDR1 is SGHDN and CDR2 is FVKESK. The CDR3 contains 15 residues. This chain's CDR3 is CASSQVQGYGETQYF. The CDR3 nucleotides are TGTGCCAGCAGCCAAGTACAGGGGTACGGAGAGACCCAGTACTTC.

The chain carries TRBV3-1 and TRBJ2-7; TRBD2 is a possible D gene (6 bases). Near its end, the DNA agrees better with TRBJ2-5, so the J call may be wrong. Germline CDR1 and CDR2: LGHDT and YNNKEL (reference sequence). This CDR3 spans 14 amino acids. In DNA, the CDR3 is TGTGCCAGCAGCCAGACTAGGAGTGGAGAGACCCAGTACTTC. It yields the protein CASSQTRSGETQYF.

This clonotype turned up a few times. The DNA of the CDR3 is TGTGCCAGCATGTGGCAGGAAATCCATTACGAGCAGTACTTC. Translating it yields CASMWQEIHYEQYF. J is TRBJ2-7 and V is TRBV2; D is unresolved. The CDR3 length is 14 residues. The V and J ends lost 7 bases and 4 bases respectively, with 17 bases between them. Germline V gives CDR1 SNHLY, CDR2 FYNNEI.

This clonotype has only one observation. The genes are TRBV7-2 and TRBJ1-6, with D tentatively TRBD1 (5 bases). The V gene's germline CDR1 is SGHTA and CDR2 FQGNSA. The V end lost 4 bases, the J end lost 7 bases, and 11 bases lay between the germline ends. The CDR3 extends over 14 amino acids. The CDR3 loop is CASSSKRQNSPLHF. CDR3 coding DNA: TGTGCCAGCAGCTCCAAGCGACAGAATTCACCCCTCCACTTT.

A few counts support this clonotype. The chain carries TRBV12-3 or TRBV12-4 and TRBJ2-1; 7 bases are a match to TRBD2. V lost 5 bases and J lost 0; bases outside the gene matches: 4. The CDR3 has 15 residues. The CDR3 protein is CASSPLAVSYNEQFF. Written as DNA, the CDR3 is TGTGCCAGCAGTCCCCTAGCGGTCTCCTACAATGAGCAGTTCTTC.

The CDR3 protein is CASSLSSGQGAGEQYF. The CDR3 nucleotides read TGTGCCAGCAGCTTAAGTTCTGGACAGGGGGCAGGCGAGCAGTACTTC. The chain combines TRBV7-3 with TRBJ2-7; 11 bases line up with TRBD1. The germline V gene encodes CDR1 SGHTA and CDR2 FQGTGA. The length of the CDR3 is 16 residues. V lost 1 base and J lost 6; bases outside the gene matches: 8.

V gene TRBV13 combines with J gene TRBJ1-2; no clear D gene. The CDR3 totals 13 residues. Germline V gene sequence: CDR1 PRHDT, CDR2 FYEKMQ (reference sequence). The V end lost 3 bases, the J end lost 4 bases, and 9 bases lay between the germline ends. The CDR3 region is CASSFPPSYGYTF. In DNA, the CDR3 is TGTGCCAGCAGCTTCCCTCCAAGCTATGGCTACACCTTC.

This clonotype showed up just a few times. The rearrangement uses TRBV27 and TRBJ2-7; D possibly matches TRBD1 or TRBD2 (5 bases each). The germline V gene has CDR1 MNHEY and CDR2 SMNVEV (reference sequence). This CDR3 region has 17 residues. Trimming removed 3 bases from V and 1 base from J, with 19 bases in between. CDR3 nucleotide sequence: TGTGCCAGCAGTTTTCAGACAGAGGGCGAGGATTCCTACGAGCAGTACTTC. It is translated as CASSFQTEGEDSYEQYF.

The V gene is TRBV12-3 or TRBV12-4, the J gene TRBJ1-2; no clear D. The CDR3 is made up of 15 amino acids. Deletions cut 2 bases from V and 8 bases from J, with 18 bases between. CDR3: CASSLSYSTTGGYTF. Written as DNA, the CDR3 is TGTGCCAGCAGTTTATCGTACAGTACAACGGGGGGCTACACCTTC.

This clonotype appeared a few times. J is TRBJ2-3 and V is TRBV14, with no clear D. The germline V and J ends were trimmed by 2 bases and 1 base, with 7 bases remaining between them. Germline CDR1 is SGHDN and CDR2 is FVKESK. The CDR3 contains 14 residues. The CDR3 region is CASSQTVRTDTQYF. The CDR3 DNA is TGTGCCAGCAGCCAAACTGTTCGCACAGATACGCAGTATTTT.

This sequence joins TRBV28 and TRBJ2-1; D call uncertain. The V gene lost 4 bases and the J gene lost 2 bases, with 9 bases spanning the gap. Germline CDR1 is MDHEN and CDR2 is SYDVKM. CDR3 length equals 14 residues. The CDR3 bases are TGTGCCAGCAGTTCGATTCGGGCCTACAATGAGCAGTTCTTC. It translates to CASSSIRAYNEQFF. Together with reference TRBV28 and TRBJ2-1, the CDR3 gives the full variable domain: DVKVTQSSRYLVKRTGEKVFLECVQDMDHENMFWYRQDPGLGLRLIYFSYDVKMKEKGDIPEGYSVSREKKERFSLILESASTNQTSMYLCASSSIRAYNEQFFGPGTRLTVL.

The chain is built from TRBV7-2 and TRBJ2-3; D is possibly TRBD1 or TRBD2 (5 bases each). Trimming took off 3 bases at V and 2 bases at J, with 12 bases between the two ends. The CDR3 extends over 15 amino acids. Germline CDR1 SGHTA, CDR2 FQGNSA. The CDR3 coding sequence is TGTGCCAGCAGCTTCGTTGGGGGAAACACAGATACGCAGTATTTT. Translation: CASSFVGGNTDTQYF.

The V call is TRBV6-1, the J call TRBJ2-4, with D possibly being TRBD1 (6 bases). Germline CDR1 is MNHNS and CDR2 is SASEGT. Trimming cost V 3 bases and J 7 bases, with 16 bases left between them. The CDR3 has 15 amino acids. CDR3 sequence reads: CASSDHRALSNIQYF. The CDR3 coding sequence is TGTGCCAGCAGTGACCACAGGGCGCTATCCAACATTCAGTACTTC.

In DNA, the CDR3 is TGCGCCAGCAGCCAGACACAGGGGATCGGCGGCTACACCTTC. It codes for CASSQTQGIGGYTF. The chain links TRBV4-1 to TRBJ1-2; 7 positions match TRBD1. Germline V gene lookup returns CDR1 MGHRA and CDR2 YSYEKL. The CDR3 has 14 amino acids. J gave up 8 bases and V 3 bases, and 9 bases lay outside the gene matches.